These T cell receptor beta chains were read from a single sample in a study of cytomegalovirus exposure and HLA in healthy donors. Using immunoSEQ multiplex PCR, the repertoire was profiled, and TCRdb retains in-frame clones only, with some absent. The table records some 96,000 clones, roughly 80% of them present only once. Sequencing input: PBMCs. These receptor sequences come from a woman in her sixties in good health and CMV-seronegative. The CDR3 runs from the conserved cysteine through the conserved F or W. The D gene is left open where the match is weak. Part of the rows lack a size; the others show once, few, many or a class for expanded clones.

j_call clone_size d_call v_call cdr3_aa cdr3_nt
TRBJ2-7 NA NA TRBV5-6 CASSHAGPREQYF TGTGCCAGCAGCCACGCGGGACCGCGTGAGCAGTACTTC
TRBJ1-6 NA NA TRBV11-2 CASSFRWGGLEPLHF TGTGCCAGCAGCTTCCGGTGGGGGGGCTTAGAACCCCTCCACTTT
TRBJ2-2 NA TRBD2 TRBV28 CASSPGGTAGVTGELFF TGTGCCAGCAGTCCCGGAGGAACAGCGGGGGTCACCGGGGAGCTGTTTTTT
TRBJ2-3 NA NA TRBV5-1 CASSWPSVTDTQYF TGCGCCAGCAGCTGGCCTAGCGTCACAGATACGCAGTATTTT
TRBJ1-1 NA NA TRBV2 CASSETRSTVLTEAFF TGTGCCAGCAGTGAGACGCGATCGACTGTTCTCACTGAAGCTTTCTTT
TRBJ2-5 NA NA TRBV5-1 CASSGWGSLNLQETQYF TGCGCCAGCAGCGGGTGGGGCAGCCTTAACCTCCAAGAGACCCAGTACTTC
TRBJ2-3 few NA TRBV11-2 CASSPTGLVGDTQYF TGTGCCAGCAGCCCAACGGGACTCGTGGGAGATACGCAGTATTTT
TRBJ2-7 few TRBD1 TRBV5-1 CASSSLTGPLYEQYF TGCGCCAGCAGTTCCTTGACAGGGCCTCTCTACGAGCAGTACTTC
TRBJ2-2 NA NA TRBV19 CASSPGWVTGELFF TGTGCCAGTAGTCCAGGGTGGGTCACCGGGGAGCTGTTTTTT
TRBJ1-5 NA NA TRBV10-2 CASRENSNQPQHF TGCGCCAGCCGAGAGAATAGCAATCAGCCCCAGCATTTT
TRBJ2-7 few NA TRBV7-9 CASSTGNYEQYF TGTGCCAGCAGCACAGGGAACTACGAGCAGTACTTC
TRBJ2-5 NA NA TRBV6-1 CASSEVEGTQYF TGTGCCAGCAGTGAGGTGGAGGGGACCCAGTACTTC
TRBJ2-7 once TRBD1 TRBV19 CASSPSGGTGFYEQYF TGTGCCAGTAGTCCTAGCGGAGGGACAGGGTTCTACGAGCAGTACTTC
TRBJ1-4 NA TRBD1 TRBV7-2 CASSPGGQANEKLFF TGTGCCAGCAGCCCGGGGGGACAGGCTAATGAAAAACTGTTTTTT
TRBJ2-5 NA NA TRBV5-1 CASSLGPQGMETQYF TGCGCCAGCAGCTTAGGGCCACAGGGTATGGAGACCCAGTACTTC
TRBJ2-1 NA NA TRBV18 CASSPTNYNEQFF TGTGCCAGCTCACCGACAAACTACAATGAGCAGTTCTTC
TRBJ1-6 NA NA TRBV2 CASSEDGPYPLHF TGTGCCAGCAGTGAGGATGGGCCTTATCCCCTCCACTTT
TRBJ1-1 NA NA TRBV7-9 CASSPVRANTEAFF TGTGCCAGCAGCCCCGTGAGGGCGAACACTGAAGCTTTCTTT
TRBJ1-1 once NA TRBV14 CASSHFSEGTEAFF TGTGCCAGCAGCCACTTTTCAGAGGGTACTGAAGCTTTCTTT
TRBJ2-7 NA NA TRBV6-5 CASSYSRAISLYEQYF TGTGCCAGCAGTTACTCGAGGGCGATAAGTCTCTACGAGCAGTACTTC
TRBJ1-1 NA NA TRBV7-8 CASSRMGGSNTEAFF TGTGCCAGCAGCCGTATGGGAGGTTCGAACACTGAAGCTTTCTTT
TRBJ1-1 NA NA TRBV27 CASSLGQKYMNTEAFF TGTGCCAGCAGTTTAGGACAGAAATACATGAACACTGAAGCTTTCTTT
TRBJ2-7 few NA TRBV27 CASSLGRALDEQYF TGTGCCAGCAGTTTAGGCAGGGCATTGGACGAGCAGTACTTC
TRBJ1-2 NA NA TRBV6-5 CASRRSVNNYGYTF TGTGCCAGCCGGCGGTCAGTAAATAACTATGGCTACACCTTC
TRBJ1-2 NA NA TRBV18 CASSRRSSDYGYTF TGTGCCAGCTCACGTCGCAGTTCTGACTATGGCTACACCTTC
TRBJ2-7 few NA TRBV6-6 CASSLAGHYEQYF TGTGCCAGCAGCCTTGCGGGTCACTACGAGCAGTACTTC
TRBJ1-4 NA NA TRBV4-3 CASSQANEKLFF TGCGCCAGCAGCCAAGCAAATGAAAAACTGTTTTTT
TRBJ2-7 NA TRBD2 TRBV4-1 CASKVTSASSYEQYF TGCGCCAGCAAAGTTACTAGCGCGAGCTCCTACGAGCAGTACTTC
TRBJ1-2 NA NA TRBV4-3 CASSQGQQGINYGYTF TGCGCCAGCAGCCAAGGTCAACAGGGAATTAACTATGGCTACACCTTC
TRBJ2-7 NA TRBD2 TRBV9 CASSVGGGRSYEQYF TGTGCCAGCAGCGTAGGCGGGGGGCGATCCTACGAGCAGTACTTC
TRBJ2-1 NA TRBD2 TRBV6-1 CASSETWGGSSYNEQFF TGTGCCAGCAGTGAAACCTGGGGGGGAAGTAGCTACAATGAGCAGTTCTTC
TRBJ1-2 NA TRBD1 TRBV13 CASSWSLTKPTGDKGYTF TGTGCCAGCAGCTGGTCACTTACCAAACCGACAGGGGACAAGGGCTACACCTTC
TRBJ2-3 once TRBD2 TRBV7-9 CASSNDGGATDTQYF TGTGCCAGCAGTAACGACGGGGGGGCCACAGATACGCAGTATTTT
TRBJ1-4 NA TRBD1 TRBV7-9 CASSLAGGGNEKLFF TGTGCCAGCAGCTTAGCAGGGGGCGGTAATGAAAAACTGTTTTTT
TRBJ1-1 NA NA TRBV19 CASSRAAGRGTEAFF TGTGCCAGTAGTCGGGCGGCCGGCAGGGGTACTGAAGCTTTCTTT
TRBJ2-3 NA NA TRBV7-8 CASSLALRQGGDTDTQYF TGTGCCAGCAGCTTAGCGCTTAGGCAGGGAGGTGACACAGATACGCAGTATTTT
TRBJ2-1 NA NA TRBV4-3 CASSQVPGDEQFF TGCGCCAGCAGCCAAGTACCAGGTGATGAGCAGTTCTTC
TRBJ2-3 once TRBD1 TRBV4-1 CASSQGTGGFGDTQYF TGCGCCAGCAGCCAAGGGACAGGGGGCTTCGGCGATACGCAGTATTTT
TRBJ2-2 NA NA TRBV6-6 CASSYSAGMNTGELFF TGTGCCAGCAGTTACTCGGCGGGGATGAACACCGGGGAGCTGTTTTTT
TRBJ1-3 NA NA TRBV5-4 CASRSDGGGNTIYF TGTGCCAGCAGATCGGACGGAGGTGGAAACACCATATATTTT
TRBJ2-7 NA TRBD2 TRBV6-6 CAIDPSGRSTYEQYF TGTGCCATCGACCCGAGCGGGAGGTCCACCTACGAGCAGTACTTC
TRBJ2-7 NA NA TRBV12-2 CASRLGWTSDYEQYF TGTGCAAGTCGCTTAGGGTGGACTAGCGACTACGAGCAGTACTTC
TRBJ2-3 NA NA TRBV18 CASSPSGFTDTQYF TGTGCCAGCTCACCTTCAGGGTTCACAGATACGCAGTATTTT
TRBJ2-5 few TRBD2 TRBV11-2 CASSDLPLAGETQYF TGTGCCAGCAGCGACCTCCCTCTAGCGGGCGAGACCCAGTACTTC
TRBJ1-1 NA NA TRBV7-9 CSSSLGGGTEAFF TGTTCCAGCAGCCTAGGGGGAGGAACTGAAGCTTTCTTT
TRBJ1-5 NA NA TRBV18 CASSDRDTDPQHF TGTGCCAGCTCAGACCGGGACACTGACCCCCAGCATTTT
TRBJ1-5 NA NA TRBV7-2 CASSLLVGGSNQPQHF TGTGCCAGCAGCTTATTGGTGGGAGGGAGCAATCAGCCCCAGCATTTT
TRBJ2-4 NA NA TRBV10-3 CAISESIQGAKNIQYF TGTGCCATCAGTGAGTCCATCCAGGGGGCCAAAAACATTCAGTACTTC
TRBJ2-7 few TRBD2 TRBV7-2 CASSLGLAGGEQYF TGTGCCAGCAGCTTGGGACTAGCGGGGGGTGAGCAGTACTTC
TRBJ1-5 few NA TRBV7-2 CASSSGRNQPQHF TGTGCCAGCAGCTCTGGGCGCAATCAGCCCCAGCATTTT